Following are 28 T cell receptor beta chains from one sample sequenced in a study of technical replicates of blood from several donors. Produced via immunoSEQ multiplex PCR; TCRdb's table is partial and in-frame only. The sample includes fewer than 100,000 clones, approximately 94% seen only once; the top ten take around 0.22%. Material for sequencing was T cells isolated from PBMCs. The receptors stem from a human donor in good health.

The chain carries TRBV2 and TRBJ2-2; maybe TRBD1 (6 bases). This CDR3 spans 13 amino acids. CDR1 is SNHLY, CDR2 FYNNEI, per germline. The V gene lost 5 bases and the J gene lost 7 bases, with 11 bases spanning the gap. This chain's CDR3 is CASSTQGIGELFF. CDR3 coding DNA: TGTGCCAGCAGTACACAGGGTATCGGGGAGCTGTTTTTT.

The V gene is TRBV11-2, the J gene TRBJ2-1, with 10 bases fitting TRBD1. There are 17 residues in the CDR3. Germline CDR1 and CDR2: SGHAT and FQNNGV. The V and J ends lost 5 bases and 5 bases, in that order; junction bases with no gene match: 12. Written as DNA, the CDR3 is TGTGCCAGCAGCATCTTCGCCGGGACAGGGGTAGACAATGAGCAGTTCTTC. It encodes CASSIFAGTGVDNEQFF.

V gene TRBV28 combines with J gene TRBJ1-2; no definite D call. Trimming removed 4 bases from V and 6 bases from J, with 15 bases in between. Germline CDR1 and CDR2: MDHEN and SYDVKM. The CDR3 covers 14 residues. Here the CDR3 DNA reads TGTGCCAGCAGTTCCGTATACCGGTCGGATGGCTACACCTTC. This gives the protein CASSSVYRSDGYTF.

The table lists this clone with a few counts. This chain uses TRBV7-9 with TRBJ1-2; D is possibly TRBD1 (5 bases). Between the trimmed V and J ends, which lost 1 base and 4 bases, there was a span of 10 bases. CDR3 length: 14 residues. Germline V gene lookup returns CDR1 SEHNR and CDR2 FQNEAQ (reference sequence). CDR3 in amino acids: CASSLEGEPYGYTF. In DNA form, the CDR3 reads TGTGCCAGCAGCTTAGAAGGGGAACCCTATGGCTACACCTTC.

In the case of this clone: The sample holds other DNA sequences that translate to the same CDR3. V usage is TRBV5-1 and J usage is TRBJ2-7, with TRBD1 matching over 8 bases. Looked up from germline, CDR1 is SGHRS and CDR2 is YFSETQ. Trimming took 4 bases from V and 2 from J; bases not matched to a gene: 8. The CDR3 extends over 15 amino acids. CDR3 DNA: TGCGCCAGCAGCCTCGGACAGGGACGAGCCTACGAGCAGTACTTC. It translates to CASSLGQGRAYEQYF.

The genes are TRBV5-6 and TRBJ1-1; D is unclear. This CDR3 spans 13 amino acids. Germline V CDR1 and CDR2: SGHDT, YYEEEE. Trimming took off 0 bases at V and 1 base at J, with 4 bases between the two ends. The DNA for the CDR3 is TGTGCCAGCAGCTTGGGGCCGAACACTGAAGCTTTCTTT. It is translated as CASSLGPNTEAFF.

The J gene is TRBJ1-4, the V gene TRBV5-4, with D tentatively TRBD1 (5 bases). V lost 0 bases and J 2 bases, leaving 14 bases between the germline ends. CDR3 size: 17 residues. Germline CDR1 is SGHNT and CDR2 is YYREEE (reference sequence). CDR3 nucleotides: TGTGCCAGCAGCTTGGATCCGCCTGGGGCTACTAATGAAAAACTGTTTTTT. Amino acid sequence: CASSLDPPGATNEKLFF.

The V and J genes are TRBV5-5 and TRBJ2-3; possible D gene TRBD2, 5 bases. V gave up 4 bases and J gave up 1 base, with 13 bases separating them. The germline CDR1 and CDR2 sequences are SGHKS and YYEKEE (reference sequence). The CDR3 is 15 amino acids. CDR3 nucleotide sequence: TGTGCCAGCAGCACCCCCAGCGGAGGCACAGATACGCAGTATTTT. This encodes CASSTPSGGTDTQYF.

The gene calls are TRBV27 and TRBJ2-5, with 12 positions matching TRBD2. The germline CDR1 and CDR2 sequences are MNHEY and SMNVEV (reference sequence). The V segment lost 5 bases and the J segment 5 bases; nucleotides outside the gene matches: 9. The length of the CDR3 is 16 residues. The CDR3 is CASSPRLAGVVETQYF. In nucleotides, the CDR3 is TGTGCCAGCAGTCCGCGACTAGCGGGAGTGGTGGAGACCCAGTACTTC.

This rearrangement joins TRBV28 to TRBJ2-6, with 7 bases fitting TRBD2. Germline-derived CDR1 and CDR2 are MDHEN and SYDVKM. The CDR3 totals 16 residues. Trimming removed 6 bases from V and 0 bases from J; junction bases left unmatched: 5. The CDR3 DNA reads TGTGCCAGCAGACCCCCGGGGGGCTCTGGGGCCAACGTCCTGACTTTC. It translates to CASRPPGGSGANVLTF. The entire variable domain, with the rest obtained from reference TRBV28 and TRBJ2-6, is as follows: DVKVTQSSRYLVKRTGEKVFLECVQDMDHENMFWYRQDPGLGLRLIYFSYDVKMKEKGDIPEGYSVSREKKERFSLILESASTNQTSMYLCASRPPGGSGANVLTFGAGSRLTVL.

The CDR3 coding sequence is TGTGCCAGCAGCCACCGGACTAGTCCCTTCAATGAGCAGTTCTTC. It codes for CASSHRTSPFNEQFF. This chain uses TRBV7-9 with TRBJ2-1, with 7 bases matching TRBD2. Germline CDR1 and CDR2: SEHNR and FQNEAQ (reference sequence). J lost 6 bases, V lost 5 bases, and 10 bases had no gene match. This CDR3 contains 15 residues.

CDR3 DNA sequence: TGTGCCAGCAGACTAACTAGTATCGATGAGCAGTTCTTC. This encodes CASRLTSIDEQFF. The chain carries TRBV7-9 and TRBJ2-1; D possibly corresponds to TRBD2 (5 bases). The germline V gene encodes CDR1 SEHNR and CDR2 FQNEAQ (reference sequence). V was trimmed by 6 bases and J by 8 bases, leaving 14 bases between them. This CDR3 is 13 amino acids long.

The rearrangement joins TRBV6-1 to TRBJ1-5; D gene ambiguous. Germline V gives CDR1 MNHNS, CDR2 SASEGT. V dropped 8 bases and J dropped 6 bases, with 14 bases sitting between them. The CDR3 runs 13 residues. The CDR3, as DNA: TGTGCCAGCGCTCCTTGGTTCGGTCAGCCCCAGCATTTT. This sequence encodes CASAPWFGQPQHF.

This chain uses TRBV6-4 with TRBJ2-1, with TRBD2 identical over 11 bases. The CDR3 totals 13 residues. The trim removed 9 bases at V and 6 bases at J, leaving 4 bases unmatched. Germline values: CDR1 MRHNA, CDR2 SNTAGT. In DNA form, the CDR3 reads TGTGCCAGACTAGCGGGGGCCCCCAATGAGCAGTTCTTC. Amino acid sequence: CARLAGAPNEQFF.

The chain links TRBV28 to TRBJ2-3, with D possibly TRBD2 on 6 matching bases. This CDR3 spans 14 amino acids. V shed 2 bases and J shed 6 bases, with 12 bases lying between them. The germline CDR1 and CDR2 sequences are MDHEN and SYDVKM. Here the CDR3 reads CASSLRWTTDTQYF. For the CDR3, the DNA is TGTGCCAGCAGTTTAAGGTGGACTACGGATACGCAGTATTTT.

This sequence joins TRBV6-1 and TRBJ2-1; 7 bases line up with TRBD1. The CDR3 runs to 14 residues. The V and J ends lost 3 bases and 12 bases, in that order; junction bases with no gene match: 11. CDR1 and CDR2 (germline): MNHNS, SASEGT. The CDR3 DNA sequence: TGTGCCAGCAGTGACTTCACCACAGGGGAGTGGCAGTTCTTC. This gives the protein CASSDFTTGEWQFF.

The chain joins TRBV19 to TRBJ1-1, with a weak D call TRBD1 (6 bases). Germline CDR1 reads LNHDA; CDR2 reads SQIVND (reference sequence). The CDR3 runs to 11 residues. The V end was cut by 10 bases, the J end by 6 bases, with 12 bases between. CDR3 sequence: CATLAGAEAFF. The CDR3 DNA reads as TGTGCCACTCTGGCAGGGGCTGAAGCTTTCTTT.

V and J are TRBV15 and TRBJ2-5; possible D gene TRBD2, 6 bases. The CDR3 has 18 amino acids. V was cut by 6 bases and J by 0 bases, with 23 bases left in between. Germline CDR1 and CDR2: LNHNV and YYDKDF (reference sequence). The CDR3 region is CATRAGRVFNLYQETQYF. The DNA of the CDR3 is TGTGCCACCAGGGCGGGAAGGGTTTTTAACTTATACCAAGAGACCCAGTACTTC.

CDR3 nucleotides: TGCGCCAGCAGACCACCGGGGGGGGCAGATACGCAGTATTTT. Amino acids: CASRPPGGADTQYF. The chain carries TRBV4-1 and TRBJ2-3; the match to TRBD2 covers 8 bases. Germline CDR1 MGHRA, CDR2 YSYEKL. V was pared by 6 bases and J by 4 bases, with 6 bases of the junction left unmatched. CDR3 size: 14 residues.

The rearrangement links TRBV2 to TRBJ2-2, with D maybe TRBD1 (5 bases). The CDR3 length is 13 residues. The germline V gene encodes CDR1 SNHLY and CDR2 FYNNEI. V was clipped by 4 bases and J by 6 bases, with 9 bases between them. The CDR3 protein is CASSVGAAGELFF. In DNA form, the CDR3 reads TGTGCCAGCAGTGTAGGGGCGGCCGGGGAGCTGTTTTTT. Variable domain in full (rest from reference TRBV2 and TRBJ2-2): EPEVTQTPSHQVTQMGQEVILRCVPISNHLYFYWYRQILGQKVEFLVSFYNNEISEKSEIFDDQFSVERPDGSNFTLKIRSTKLEDSAMYFCASSVGAAGELFFGEGSRLTVL.

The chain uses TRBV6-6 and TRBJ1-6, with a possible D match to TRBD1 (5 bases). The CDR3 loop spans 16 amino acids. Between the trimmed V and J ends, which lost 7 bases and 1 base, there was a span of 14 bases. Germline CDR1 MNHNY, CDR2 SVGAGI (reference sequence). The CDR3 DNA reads TGTGCCAGCACCCTGGGGGGGTTGTCCTATAATTCACCCCTCCACTTT. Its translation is CASTLGGLSYNSPLHF.

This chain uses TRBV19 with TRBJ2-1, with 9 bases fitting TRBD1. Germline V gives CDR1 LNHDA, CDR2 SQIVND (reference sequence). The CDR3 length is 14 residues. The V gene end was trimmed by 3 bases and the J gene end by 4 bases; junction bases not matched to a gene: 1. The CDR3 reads CASSMDRGYNEQFF. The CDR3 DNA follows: TGTGCCAGTAGTATGGACAGGGGTTACAATGAGCAGTTCTTC.

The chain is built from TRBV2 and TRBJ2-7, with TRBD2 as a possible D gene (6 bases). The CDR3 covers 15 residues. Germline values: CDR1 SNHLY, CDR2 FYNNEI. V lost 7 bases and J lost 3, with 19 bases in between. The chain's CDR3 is CASKREVVGSYEQYF. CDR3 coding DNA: TGTGCCAGCAAGAGGGAGGTAGTGGGGAGCTACGAGCAGTACTTC.

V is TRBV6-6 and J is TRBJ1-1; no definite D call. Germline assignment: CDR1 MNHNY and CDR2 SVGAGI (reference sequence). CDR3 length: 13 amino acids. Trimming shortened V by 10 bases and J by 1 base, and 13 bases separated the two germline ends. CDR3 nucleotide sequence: TGTGCCACTTCCAGGCCAGAGAACACTGAAGCTTTCTTT. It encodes CATSRPENTEAFF.

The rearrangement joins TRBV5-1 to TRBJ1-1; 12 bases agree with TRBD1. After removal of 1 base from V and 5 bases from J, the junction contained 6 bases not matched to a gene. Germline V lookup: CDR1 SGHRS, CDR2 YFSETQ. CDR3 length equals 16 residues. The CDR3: CASSLQWGQGATEAFF. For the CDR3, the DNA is TGCGCCAGCAGCTTGCAGTGGGGACAGGGGGCAACTGAAGCTTTCTTT.

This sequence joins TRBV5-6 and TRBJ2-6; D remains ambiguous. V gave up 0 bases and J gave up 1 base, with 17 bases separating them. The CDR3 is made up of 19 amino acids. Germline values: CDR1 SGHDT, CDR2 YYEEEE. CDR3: CASSLGATVPMSGANVLTF. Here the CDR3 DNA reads TGTGCCAGCAGCTTGGGGGCAACCGTTCCGATGTCTGGGGCCAACGTCCTGACTTTC.

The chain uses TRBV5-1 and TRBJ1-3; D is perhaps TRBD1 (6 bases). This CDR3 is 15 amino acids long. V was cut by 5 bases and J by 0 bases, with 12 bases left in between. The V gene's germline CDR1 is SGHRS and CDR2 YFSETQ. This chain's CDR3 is CASRVQGGSGNTIYF. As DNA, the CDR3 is TGCGCCAGCAGGGTCCAAGGGGGCTCTGGAAACACCATATATTTT.

The CDR3, as DNA: TGTGCCAGCAGGCCCCCCGGGGGTGGTGGAAACACCATATATTTT. It yields the protein CASRPPGGGGNTIYF. The chain links TRBV11-2 to TRBJ1-3, with TRBD1 as a possible D gene (5 bases). Germline CDR1 reads SGHAT; CDR2 reads FQNNGV. The CDR3 contains 15 residues. V lost 6 bases to trimming and J lost 3 bases, with 15 bases between them.